One and the same sample provided the 9 T cell receptor beta chains below, sequenced in a study of blood T cell repertoires in COVID-19. Profiled with immunoSEQ multiplex PCR; TCRdb holds only in-frame clones, not every one. The profile covers under 250,000 clones, with approximately 86% appearing a single time and under 9% taken by the ten largest. Material: peripheral blood. The receptors here all came from a woman in her 70s with active or convalescent COVID-19.

The chain uses TRBV9 and TRBJ1-1, with 7 nucleotides matching TRBD1. Looked up from germline, CDR1 is SGDLS and CDR2 is YYNGEE. The CDR3 is 14 amino acids. The V and J ends lost 0 bases and 11 bases, in that order; junction bases with no gene match: 10. The CDR3 DNA sequence: TGTGCCAGCAGCGTAGACCAGGGGGACACTGGGGCTTTCTTT. Its protein product is CASSVDQGDTGAFF.

The rearrangement uses TRBV9 and TRBJ1-3; 12 bases are a match to TRBD1. Germline lookup yields CDR1 SGDLS and CDR2 YYNGEE. The CDR3 has 19 amino acids. Trimming cost V 1 base and J 2 bases; bases outside gene matches: 10. CDR3 region: CASSVTGTGGQWPGNTIYF. The CDR3 bases are TGTGCCAGCAGCGTAACCGGGACAGGGGGCCAATGGCCTGGAAACACCATATATTTT.

This rearrangement joins TRBV6-1 to TRBJ1-5; D ambiguous. Germline CDR1 is MNHNS and CDR2 is SASEGT. This CDR3 comprises 15 residues. The V end lost 1 base, the J end lost 1 base, and 8 bases lay between the germline ends. The CDR3 region has the DNA TGTGCCAGCAGTGAAGGGGCCATGAGCAATCAGCCCCAGCATTTT. It encodes CASSEGAMSNQPQHF.

V and J are TRBV27 and TRBJ2-7, with a weak D call TRBD2 (6 bases). The CDR3 runs 15 residues. V lost 1 base and J 0 bases, leaving 10 bases between the germline ends. The V gene's germline CDR1 is MNHEY and CDR2 SMNVEV (reference sequence). For the CDR3, the DNA is TGTGCCAGCAGTTTATGGGCGGGGAGCTCCTACGAGCAGTACTTC. It translates to CASSLWAGSSYEQYF.

The chain is built from TRBV9 and TRBJ1-2; possibly TRBD1 for D (5 bases). The germline gives CDR1 SGDLS, CDR2 YYNGEE. The CDR3 is 14 amino acids. Trimming left V 0 bases short and J 7 bases short, with 13 bases between. The CDR3 protein is CASSVERPGGGYTF. The DNA of the CDR3 is TGTGCCAGCAGCGTAGAAAGGCCCGGGGGTGGCTACACCTTC.

The table lists this clone with a count of one. The chain couples TRBV6-2 or TRBV6-3 to TRBJ1-5, with 9 nucleotides matching TRBD1. The CDR3 extends over 16 amino acids. V dropped 5 bases and J dropped 6; count of bases not matched to a gene: 11. Germline loops: CDR1 MNHEY, CDR2 SVGEGT. This CDR3 is CASSPQGQGGTQPQHF. In DNA form, the CDR3 reads TGTGCCAGCAGTCCCCAGGGACAGGGAGGGACTCAGCCCCAGCATTTT.

The chain couples TRBV12-3 or TRBV12-4 to TRBJ1-5, with a tentative D call TRBD1 (6 bases). The CDR3 spans 13 residues. Between the trimmed V and J ends, which lost 7 bases and 7 bases, there was a span of 14 bases. CDR3 sequence: CASKPGQLQPQHF. CDR3 DNA sequence: TGTGCCAGCAAGCCGGGACAACTCCAGCCCCAGCATTTT.

V and J are TRBV10-3 and TRBJ2-1; 8 positions match TRBD2. With V trimmed by 9 bases and J by 4 bases, 17 bases remained unmatched. Germline V gene sequence: CDR1 ENHRY, CDR2 SYGVKD. The CDR3 has 17 residues. The CDR3 loop reads CAIVNPSGGGAYNEQFF. The CDR3 region has the DNA TGTGCCATAGTAAACCCGAGCGGGGGAGGGGCATACAATGAGCAGTTCTTC.

The V call is TRBV6-5, the J call TRBJ1-6; a possible D gene is TRBD1 (5 bases). CDR1 MNHEY and CDR2 SVGAGI come from the germline V gene. V lost 4 bases to trimming and J lost 5 bases, with 6 bases between them. The CDR3 totals 13 residues. The CDR3 nucleotides are TGTGCCAGCAGTTCCAGGGATAATTCACCCCTCCACTTT. Protein product: CASSSRDNSPLHF.